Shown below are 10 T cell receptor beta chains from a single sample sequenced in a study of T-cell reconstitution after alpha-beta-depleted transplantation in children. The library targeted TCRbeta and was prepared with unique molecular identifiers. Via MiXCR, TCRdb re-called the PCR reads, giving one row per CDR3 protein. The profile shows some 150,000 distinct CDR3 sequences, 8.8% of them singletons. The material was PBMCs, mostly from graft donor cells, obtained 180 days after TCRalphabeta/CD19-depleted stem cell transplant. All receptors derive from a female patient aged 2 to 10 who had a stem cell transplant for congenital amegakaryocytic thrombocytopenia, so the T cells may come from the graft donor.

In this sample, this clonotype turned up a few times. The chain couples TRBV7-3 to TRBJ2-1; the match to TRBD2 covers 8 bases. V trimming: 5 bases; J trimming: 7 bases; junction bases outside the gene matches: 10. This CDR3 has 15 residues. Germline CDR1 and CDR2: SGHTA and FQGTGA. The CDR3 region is CASSLGTSNSNEQFF. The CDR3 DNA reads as TGTGCCAGCAGCCTCGGGACTAGTAACTCGAATGAGCAGTTCTTC.

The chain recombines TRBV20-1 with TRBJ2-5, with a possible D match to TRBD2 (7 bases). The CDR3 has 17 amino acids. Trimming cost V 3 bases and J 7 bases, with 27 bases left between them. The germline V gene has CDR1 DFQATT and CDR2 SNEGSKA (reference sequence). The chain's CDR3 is CSASNAWRERSRGTQYF. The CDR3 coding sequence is TGCAGTGCTAGTAATGCGTGGCGGGAGCGCTCCAGGGGGACCCAGTACTTC.

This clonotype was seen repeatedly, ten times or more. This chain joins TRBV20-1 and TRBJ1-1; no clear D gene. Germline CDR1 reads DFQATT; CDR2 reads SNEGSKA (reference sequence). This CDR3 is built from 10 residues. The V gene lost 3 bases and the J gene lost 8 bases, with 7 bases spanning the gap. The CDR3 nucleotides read TGCAGTGCTAGCGAGAGCGAAGCTTTCTTT. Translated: CSASESEAFF.

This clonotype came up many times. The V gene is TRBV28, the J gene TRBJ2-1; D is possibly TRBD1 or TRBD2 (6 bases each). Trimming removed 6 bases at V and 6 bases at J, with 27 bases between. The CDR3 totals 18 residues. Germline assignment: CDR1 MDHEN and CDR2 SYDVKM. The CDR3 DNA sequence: TGTGCCAGCAGCAAGACCCTACTCCCGGGACTGGGGGCCAATGAGCAGTTCTTC. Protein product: CASSKTLLPGLGANEQFF.

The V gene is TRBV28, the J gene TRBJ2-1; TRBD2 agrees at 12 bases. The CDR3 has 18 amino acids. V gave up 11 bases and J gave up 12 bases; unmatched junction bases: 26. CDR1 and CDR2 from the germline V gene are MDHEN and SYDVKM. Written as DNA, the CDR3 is TGTGCCTTCAGTCCTCAAGGGACTAGCGGGTATACGAGGATCGGGCAGTTCTTC. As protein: CAFSPQGTSGYTRIGQFF.

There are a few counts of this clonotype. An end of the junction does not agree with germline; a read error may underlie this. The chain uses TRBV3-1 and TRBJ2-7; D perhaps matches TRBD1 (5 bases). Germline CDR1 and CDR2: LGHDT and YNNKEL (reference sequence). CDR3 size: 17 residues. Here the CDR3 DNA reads TGTGCCAGCTGCCAGGATCGAACAGGCGAACCCTTCTACGAGCAGTACTTC. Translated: CASCQDRTGEPFYEQYF.

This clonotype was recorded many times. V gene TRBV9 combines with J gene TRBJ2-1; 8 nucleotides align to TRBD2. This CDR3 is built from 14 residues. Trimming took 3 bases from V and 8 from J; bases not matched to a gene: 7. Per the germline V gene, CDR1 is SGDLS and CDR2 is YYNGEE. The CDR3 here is CASSDSGMVHEQFF. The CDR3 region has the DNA TGTGCCAGCAGCGATAGCGGGATGGTACATGAGCAGTTCTTC.

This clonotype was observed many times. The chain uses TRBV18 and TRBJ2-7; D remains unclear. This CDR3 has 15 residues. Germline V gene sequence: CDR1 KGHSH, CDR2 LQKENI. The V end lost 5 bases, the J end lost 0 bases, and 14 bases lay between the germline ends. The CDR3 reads CASSRSGSNSYEQYF. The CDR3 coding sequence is TGTGCCAGCTCAAGGTCAGGCAGCAACTCCTACGAGCAGTACTTC.

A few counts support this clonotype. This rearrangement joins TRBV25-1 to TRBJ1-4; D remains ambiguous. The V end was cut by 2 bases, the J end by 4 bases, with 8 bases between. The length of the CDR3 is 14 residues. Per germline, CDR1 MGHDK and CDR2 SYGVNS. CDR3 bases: TGTGCCAGCAGTGAAAGCAGGTTTAATGAAAAACTGTTTTTT. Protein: CASSESRFNEKLFF.

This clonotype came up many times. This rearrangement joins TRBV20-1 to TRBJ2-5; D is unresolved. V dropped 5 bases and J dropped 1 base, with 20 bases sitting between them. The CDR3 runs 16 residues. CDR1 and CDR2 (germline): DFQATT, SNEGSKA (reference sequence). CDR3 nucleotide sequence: TGCAGTGCTTCCCCCCTGATCAGGAATCTCCAAGAGACCCAGTACTTC. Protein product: CSASPLIRNLQETQYF.